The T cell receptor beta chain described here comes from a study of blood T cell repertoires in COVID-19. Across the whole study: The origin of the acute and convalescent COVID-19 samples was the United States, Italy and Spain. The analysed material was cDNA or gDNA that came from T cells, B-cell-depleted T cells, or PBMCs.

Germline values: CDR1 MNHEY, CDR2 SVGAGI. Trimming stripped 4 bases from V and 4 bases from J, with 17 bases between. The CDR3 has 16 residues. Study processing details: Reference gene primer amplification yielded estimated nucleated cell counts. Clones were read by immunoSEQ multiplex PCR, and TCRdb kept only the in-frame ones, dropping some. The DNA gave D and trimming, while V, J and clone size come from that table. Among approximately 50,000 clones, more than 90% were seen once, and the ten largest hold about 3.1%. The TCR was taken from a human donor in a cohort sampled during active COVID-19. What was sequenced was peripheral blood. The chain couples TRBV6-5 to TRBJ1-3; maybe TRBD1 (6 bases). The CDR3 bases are TGTGCCAGCAGTTCCTGGGGGCCAAGTTCGGGAAACACCATATATTTT. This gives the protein CASSSWGPSSGNTIYF.